This is a list of T cell receptor beta chains from one sample in a study of T cell repertoires in ileal Crohn's disease. TCRdb's copy holds only in-frame clones and misses some; the assay was immunoSEQ multiplex PCR. The sample has approximately 15,000 clones; more than 80% are singletons. Sequencing used ileal tissue. The receptor source for this set is an adult with Crohn's disease. The CDR3 runs from the conserved cysteine through the conserved F or W. The D gene is left open where the match is weak. Some rows have no size entry. The others give once, few or many, or a class for an expanded clone.

j_call | v_call | d_call | clone_size | cdr3_length | cdr3_nt | cdr3_aa
TRBJ1-5 | TRBV27 | TRBD1 | once | 19 | TGTGCCAGCAGTTTAAGAGCCCGGACCCAAGGGACAGGGGATCAGCCCCAGCATTTT | CASSLRARTQGTGDQPQHF
TRBJ2-4 | TRBV19 | TRBD1 | - | 16 | TGTGCCAGTAGTACGAGACAGGCAGGGGGCAAAAACATTCAGTACTTC | CASSTRQAGGKNIQYF
TRBJ2-2 | TRBV2 | TRBD1 | - | 15 | TGTGCCATCAGATTTCCGGGACAGAGCTCCGGGGAGCTGTTTTTT | CAIRFPGQSSGELFF
TRBJ1-6 | TRBV27 | TRBD1 | - | 15 | TGTGCCAGCAGTTTAGAGGGGGACAGCAGTTCACCCCTCCACTTT | CASSLEGDSSSPLHF
TRBJ1-1 | TRBV9 | - | - | 13 | TGTGCCAGCAGCCCCGGAGGGAGGGCTGAAGCTTTCTTT | CASSPGGRAEAFF
TRBJ2-3 | TRBV15 | - | - | 12 | TGTGCCACCAGCAGAGACAGGGCCACGCAGTATTTT | CATSRDRATQYF
TRBJ1-4 | TRBV7-9 | - | - | 16 | TGTGCCAGCAGCCCAGCTCCGGGCAGGGGAGTAGAAAAACTGTTTTTT | CASSPAPGRGVEKLFF
TRBJ2-2 | TRBV5-1 | - | once | 21 | TGCGCCAGCAGCTTGAAGGTGTTCGGTTGGACTGGGGGCAGGGCCACCGGGGAGCTGTTTTTT | CASSLKVFGWTGGRATGELFF
TRBJ2-5 | TRBV5-1 | TRBD1 | - | 15 | TGCGCCAGCAGCCAAGTGGGACAGACCCAAGAGACCCAGTACTTC | CASSQVGQTQETQYF
TRBJ2-3 | TRBV5-1 | TRBD1 | - | 17 | TGCGCCAGCAGCCGGACAGGGGGCGGGTACTCCACAGATACGCAGTATTTT | CASSRTGGGYSTDTQYF
TRBJ2-5 | TRBV13 | TRBD1 | - | 18 | TGTGCCAGCAGCGGCCGACAGGGGCCGGACTCTTTCCAAGAGACCCAGTACTTC | CASSGRQGPDSFQETQYF
TRBJ1-1 | TRBV27 | - | - | 13 | TGTGCCAGCAGTTTAAACGGGGACACTGAAGCTTTCTTT | CASSLNGDTEAFF
TRBJ1-2 | TRBV29-1 | - | - | 14 | TGCAGCGTTACACCGACAGCCCGCGCTGGTGGCTACACCTTC | CSVTPTARAGGYTF
TRBJ2-7 | TRBV7-8 | TRBD1 | - | 15 | TGTGCCAGCAGCTTCCTGGGACAGGGGGCCTACGAGCAGTACTTC | CASSFLGQGAYEQYF
TRBJ2-2 | TRBV18 | TRBD2 | - | 17 | TGTGCCAGCTCACCACGAACGGGGAGGGGAAAAACCGGGGAGCTGTTTTTT | CASSPRTGRGKTGELFF
TRBJ2-1 | TRBV9 | - | - | 13 | TGTGCCAGCAGCGTAGCCAGTTCATATGAGCAGTTCTTC | CASSVASSYEQFF
TRBJ2-5 | TRBV4-3 | - | - | 15 | TGCGCCAGCAGCCAAGATCTAGCGCCCGAGGAGACCCAGTACTTC | CASSQDLAPEETQYF
TRBJ1-2 | TRBV29-1 | - | - | 12 | TGCAGCATGACAGACAGTAACTATGGCTACACCTTC | CSMTDSNYGYTF
TRBJ2-2 | TRBV27 | - | - | 14 | TGTGCCAGCAGTTATAGGGAGAAAACCGGGGAGCTGTTTTTT | CASSYREKTGELFF
TRBJ1-2 | TRBV27 | TRBD1 | few | 16 | TGTGCCAGCAGTCGGGGCCCGGGACAGGGGACCTATGGCTACACCTTC | CASSRGPGQGTYGYTF
TRBJ1-6 | TRBV5-1 | TRBD1 | - | 17 | TGCGCCAGCAGCCATAACTTGGGACAGGGGTCGGCTTCACCCCTCCACTTT | CASSHNLGQGSASPLHF
TRBJ1-4 | TRBV5-4 | TRBD1 | few | 15 | TGTGCCAGCAGCCCGAGACAGGGAGCTAATGAAAAACTGTTTTTT | CASSPRQGANEKLFF
TRBJ2-3 | TRBV19 | TRBD2 | - | 18 | TGTGCCAGTAGCCCGGCGTTCCTGGAGCGGGGGACCACAGATACGCAGTATTTT | CASSPAFLERGTTDTQYF
TRBJ1-2 | TRBV19 | TRBD1 | - | 16 | TGTGCCAGTAGTATTTGGCCCTCAACAGGGGAAGATGGCTACACCTTC | CASSIWPSTGEDGYTF
TRBJ1-1 | TRBV25-1 | - | - | 14 | TGTGCCAGCAGTGAATCAGGTCAGAACACTGAAGCTTTCTTT | CASSESGQNTEAFF
TRBJ2-2 | TRBV6-4 | TRBD1 | - | 13 | TGTGCCAACCGGACAGGGCATATCGGGGAGCTGTTTTTT | CANRTGHIGELFF
TRBJ1-1 | TRBV6-5 | - | - | 13 | TGTGCCAGCAGTTTTACTAACCGGGGTGAAGCTTTCTTT | CASSFTNRGEAFF
TRBJ1-1 | TRBV2 | - | - | 14 | TGTGCCAGCAGTGAAACCGGGGGACCCACTGAAGCTTTCTTT | CASSETGGPTEAFF
TRBJ1-3 | TRBV19 | - | few | 13 | TGTGCCAGTAGTATGACAGGACCCAGCACCATATATTTT | CASSMTGPSTIYF
TRBJ1-1 | TRBV5-6 | TRBD1 | - | 14 | TGTGCCAGCAGCTTCCTACAGGGGGACACTGAAGCTTTCTTT | CASSFLQGDTEAFF
TRBJ1-2 | TRBV28 | - | - | 13 | TGTGCCAGCAGTTTTTCAGGGTTGGATGGCTACACCTTC | CASSFSGLDGYTF